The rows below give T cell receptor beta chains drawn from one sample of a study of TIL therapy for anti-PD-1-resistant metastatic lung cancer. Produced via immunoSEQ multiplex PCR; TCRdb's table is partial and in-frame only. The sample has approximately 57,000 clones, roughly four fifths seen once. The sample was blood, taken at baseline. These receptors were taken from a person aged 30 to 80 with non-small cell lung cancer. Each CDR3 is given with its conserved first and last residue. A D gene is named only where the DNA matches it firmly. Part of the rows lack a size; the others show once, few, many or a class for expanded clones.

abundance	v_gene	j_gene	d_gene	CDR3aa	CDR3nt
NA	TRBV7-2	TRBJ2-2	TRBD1	CASSSGGWTGELFF	TGTGCCAGCAGCTCAGGGGGCTGGACCGGGGAGCTGTTTTTT
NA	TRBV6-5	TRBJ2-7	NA	CASSYTGGEQYF	TGTGCCAGCAGTTACACGGGTGGCGAGCAGTACTTC
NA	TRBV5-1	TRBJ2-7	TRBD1	CASSRDRDTYEQYF	TGCGCCAGCAGCCGGGACAGAGATACCTACGAGCAGTACTTC
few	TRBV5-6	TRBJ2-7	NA	CASSSPDRTTTYEQYF	TGTGCCAGCAGCTCACCGGACAGGACTACGACCTACGAGCAGTACTTC
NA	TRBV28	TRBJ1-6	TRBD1	CASSLARTGTINSPLHF	TGTGCCAGCAGCCTGGCCCGGACAGGGACGATTAATTCACCCCTCCACTTT
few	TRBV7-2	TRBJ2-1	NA	CASSLKGGWEYNEQFF	TGTGCCAGCAGTCTAAAAGGGGGGTGGGAATACAATGAGCAGTTCTTC
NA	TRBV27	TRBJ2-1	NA	CASSLSNDRPQFF	TGTGCCAGCAGTTTATCGAATGACCGACCTCAGTTCTTC
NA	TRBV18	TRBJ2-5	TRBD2	CASSPPAFSGKETQYF	TGTGCCAGCTCACCACCAGCCTTTAGCGGGAAGGAGACCCAGTACTTC
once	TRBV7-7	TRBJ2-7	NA	CASPSYEQYF	TGTGCCTCCCCGTCCTACGAGCAGTACTTC
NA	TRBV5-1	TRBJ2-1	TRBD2	CASSGFLAGIGNEQFF	TGCGCCAGCAGCGGGTTTCTAGCGGGAATTGGTAATGAGCAGTTCTTC
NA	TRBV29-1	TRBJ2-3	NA	CSVEKSSGDRSTDTQYF	TGCAGCGTTGAAAAATCAAGCGGGGACAGGAGCACAGATACGCAGTATTTT
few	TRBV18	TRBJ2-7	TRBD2	CASSPPGTTSYEQYF	TGTGCCAGCTCACCACCTGGGACTACCTCCTACGAGCAGTACTTC
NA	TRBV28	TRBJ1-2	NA	CASSFPGFQSGYTF	TGTGCCAGCAGTTTCCCAGGGTTTCAGAGCGGCTACACCTTC
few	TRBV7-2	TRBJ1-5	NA	CASSPRGGQPQHF	TGTGCCAGCAGCCCCCGAGGGGGACAGCCCCAGCATTTT
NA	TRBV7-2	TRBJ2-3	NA	CASSKGGAVTDTQYF	TGTGCCAGCAGCAAAGGGGGGGCCGTCACAGATACGCAGTATTTT
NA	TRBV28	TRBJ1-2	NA	CASSPPGLLYGYTF	TGTGCCAGCAGCCCCCCCGGGCTTCTGTATGGCTACACCTTC